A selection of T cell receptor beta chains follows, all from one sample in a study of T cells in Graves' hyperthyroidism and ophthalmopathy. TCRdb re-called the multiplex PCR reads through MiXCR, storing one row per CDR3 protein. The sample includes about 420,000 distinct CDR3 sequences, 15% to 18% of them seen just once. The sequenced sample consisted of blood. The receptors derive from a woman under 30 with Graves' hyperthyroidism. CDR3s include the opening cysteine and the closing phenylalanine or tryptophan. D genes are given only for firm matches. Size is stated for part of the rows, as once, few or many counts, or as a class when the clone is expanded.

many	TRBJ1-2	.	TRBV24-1	CATSDPGRGSGGYTF	TGTGCCACCAGTGATCCGGGACGGGGGAGTGGAGGCTACACCTTC
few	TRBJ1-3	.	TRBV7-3	CASSTGHSNTIYF	TGTGCCAGCAGCACGGGACATTCGAACACCATATATTTT
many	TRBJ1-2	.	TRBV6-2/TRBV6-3	CASSPLGTGLFGYTF	TGTGCCAGCAGCCCACTTGGAACCGGCCTATTTGGCTACACCTTC
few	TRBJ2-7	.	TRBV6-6	CASSYKSPGGSGTYEQYF	TGTGCCAGCAGTTACAAATCCCCCGGGGGAAGCGGCACCTACGAGCAGTACTTC
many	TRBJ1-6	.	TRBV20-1	CSAREGEDSPLHF	TGCAGTGCTAGGGAGGGAGAGGATTCACCCCTCCACTTT
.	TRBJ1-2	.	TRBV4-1	CASSQDGGYGYTF	TGCGCCAGCAGCCAAGATGGGGGCTATGGCTACACCTTC
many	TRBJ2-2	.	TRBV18	CASSLLTGELFF	TGTGCCAGCAGTTTATTGACCGGGGAGCTGTTTTTT
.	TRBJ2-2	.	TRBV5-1	CASSLSGAGDTGELFF	TGCGCCAGCAGCTTGTCAGGGGCCGGGGACACCGGGGAGCTGTTTTTT
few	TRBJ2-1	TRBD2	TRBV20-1	CSARGTSGIETSYNEQFF	TGCAGTGCTAGAGGGACTAGCGGGATTGAAACCTCCTACAATGAGCAGTTCTTC
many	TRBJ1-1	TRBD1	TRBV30	CAWRGTGASVAFF	TGTGCCTGGAGGGGGACAGGGGCAAGCGTGGCTTTCTTT
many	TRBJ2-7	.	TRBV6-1	CASSEGTGSYEQYF	TGTGCCAGCAGTGAAGGGACTGGGTCCTACGAGCAGTACTTC
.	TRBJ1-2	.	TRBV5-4	CASSQTSGGYTF	TGTGCCAGCAGTCAAACTTCAGGCGGCTACACCTTC
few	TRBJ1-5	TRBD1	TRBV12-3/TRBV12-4	CASSLQGALGNQPQHF	TGTGCCAGCAGTTTACAGGGGGCGCTGGGCAATCAGCCCCAGCATTTT
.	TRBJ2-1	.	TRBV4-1	CASSQGSGRISTYNEQFF	TGCGCCAGCAGCCAAGGGTCCGGCCGGATCTCAACCTACAATGAGCAGTTCTTC
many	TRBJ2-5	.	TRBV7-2	CASSLLRGQETQYF	TGTGCCAGCAGCTTATTACGTGGGCAAGAGACCCAGTACTTC
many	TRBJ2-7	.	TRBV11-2	CASSSGWGHSYEQYF	TGTGCCAGCAGCTCCGGTTGGGGACACAGCTACGAGCAGTACTTC
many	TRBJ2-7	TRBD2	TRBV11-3	CASSLGRLAGRYEQYF	TGTGCCAGCAGCTTAGGGAGACTAGCGGGGCGCTACGAGCAGTACTTC
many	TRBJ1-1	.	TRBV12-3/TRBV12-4	CASRRRGLNTEAFF	TGTGCCAGCAGGCGAAGGGGATTGAACACTGAAGCTTTCTTT
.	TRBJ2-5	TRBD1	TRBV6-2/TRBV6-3	CASCNRDRPYQETQYF	TGTGCCAGCTGTAACCGGGACAGGCCGTACCAAGAGACCCAGTACTTC
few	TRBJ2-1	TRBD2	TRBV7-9	CASSLVLAGVDEQFF	TGTGCCAGCAGCTTAGTCCTAGCGGGGGTGGATGAGCAGTTCTTC
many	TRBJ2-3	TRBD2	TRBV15	CATSRARGGTDTQYF	TGTGCCACCAGCAGAGCTCGGGGGGGGACAGATACGCAGTATTTT
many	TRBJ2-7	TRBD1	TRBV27	CASSLRQGFYEQYF	TGTGCCAGCAGCCTCCGACAGGGCTTCTACGAGCAGTACTTC
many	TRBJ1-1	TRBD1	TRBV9	CASSVGALPWTGRIMNTEAFF	TGTGCCAGCAGCGTAGGAGCCCTTCCGTGGACAGGGCGAATTATGAACACTGAAGCTTTCTTT
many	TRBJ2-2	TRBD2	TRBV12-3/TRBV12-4	CASSLVGLAGWSGELFF	TGTGCCAGCAGTTTAGTGGGACTAGCGGGATGGTCCGGGGAGCTGTTTTTT
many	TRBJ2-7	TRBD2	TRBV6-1	CASSEESGGPREQYF	TGTGCCAGCAGTGAAGAGTCGGGGGGGCCTCGCGAGCAGTACTTC
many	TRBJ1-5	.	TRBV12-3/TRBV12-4	CASSLDTASNQPQHF	TGTGCCAGCAGTTTAGACACCGCTAGCAATCAGCCCCAGCATTTT
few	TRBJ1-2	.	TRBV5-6	CASSLLGQGTNYGYTF	TGTGCCAGCAGCTTGCTTGGGCAGGGCACTAACTATGGCTACACCTTC
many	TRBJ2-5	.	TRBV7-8	CASSLAPSMGRTQYF	TGTGCCAGCAGCTTAGCCCCTTCTATGGGTAGGACCCAGTACTTC
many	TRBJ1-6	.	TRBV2	CASRWETESPLHF	TGTGCCAGCAGATGGGAGACAGAGTCACCCCTCCACTTT
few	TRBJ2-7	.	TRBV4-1	CASSQDEGPFPYEQYF	TGCGCCAGCAGCCAAGACGAAGGACCGTTTCCCTACGAGCAGTACTTC
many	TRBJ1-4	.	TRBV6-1	CASTAGRRASTNEKLFF	TGTGCCAGCACCGCAGGCAGGAGGGCCTCAACTAATGAAAAACTGTTTTTT
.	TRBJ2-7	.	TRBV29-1	CSVRTSSYEQYF	TGCAGCGTACGGACGAGCTCCTACGAGCAGTACTTC
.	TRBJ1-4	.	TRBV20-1	CRGGSGEKLFF	TGCAGAGGGGGGTCCGGAGAAAAACTGTTTTTT
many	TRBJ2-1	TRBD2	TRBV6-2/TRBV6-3	CASSPYVAGGNPYNEQFF	TGTGCCAGCAGTCCCTACGTGGCGGGAGGGAACCCGTACAATGAGCAGTTCTTC
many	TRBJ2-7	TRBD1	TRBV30	CAWSVLGQGFREQYF	TGTGCCTGGAGTGTACTCGGACAGGGTTTTCGCGAGCAGTACTTC
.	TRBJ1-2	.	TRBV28	CASSQPSLGEHNYGYTF	TGTGCCAGCAGTCAACCCTCCCTAGGGGAGCATAACTATGGCTACACCTTC
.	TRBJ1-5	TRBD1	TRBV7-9	CASSSGGAGAQPQHF	TGTGCCAGCAGCTCAGGGGGGGCAGGGGCTCAGCCCCAGCATTTT
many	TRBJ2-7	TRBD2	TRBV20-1	CSARPLNSGNYEQYF	TGCAGTGCTAGACCGCTAAATAGCGGGAACTACGAGCAGTACTTC
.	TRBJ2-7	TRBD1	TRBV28	CASRSVWTGIYEQYF	TGTGCCAGCAGATCCGTTTGGACAGGAATCTACGAGCAGTACTTC
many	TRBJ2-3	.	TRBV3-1	CASSQDVDSRDTQYF	TGTGCCAGCAGCCAAGATGTGGACTCCAGGGATACGCAGTATTTT
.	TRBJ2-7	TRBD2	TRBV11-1	CASSRFGSGSTTYEQYF	TGTGCCAGCAGCCGGTTTGGTAGCGGGAGTACTACCTACGAGCAGTACTTC
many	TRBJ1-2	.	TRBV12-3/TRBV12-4	CAIRRGGYTF	TGTGCCATTCGTAGGGGCGGCTACACCTTC
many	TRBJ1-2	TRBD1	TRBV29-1	CSVTPDRGGYGYTF	TGCAGCGTTACCCCGGACAGGGGTGGCTATGGCTACACCTTC
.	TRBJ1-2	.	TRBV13	CASSIRQLNYGYTF	TGTGCCAGCAGCATCAGACAGTTAAACTATGGCTACACCTTC
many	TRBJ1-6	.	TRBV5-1	CASSLYESSYNSPLHF	TGCGCCAGCAGCTTGTACGAGAGCTCCTATAATTCACCCCTCCACTTT
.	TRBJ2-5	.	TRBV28	CASSYVASRETQYF	TGTGCCAGCAGTTATGTGGCCTCGAGAGAGACCCAGTACTTC
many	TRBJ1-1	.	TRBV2	CASRPGATEAFF	TGTGCCAGCAGACCCGGTGCCACTGAAGCTTTCTTT
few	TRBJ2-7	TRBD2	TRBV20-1	CSARDQVAGSSYEQYF	TGCAGTGCTAGAGATCAGGTAGCGGGGAGCTCCTACGAGCAGTACTTC